Listed here is a single T cell receptor (beta chain). What it binds is unknown. Blood sampling was done at baseline, cycle 4 day 1, and cycle 7 day 1. The data were taken from a study of OX40 agonist ivuxolimab in advanced cancers. Study results and caveats: At doses 0.1 to 3.0 mg/kg, CD4+ and CD8+ clones expanded. Nonresponders included some who also had low normalized T-cell clonal expansion.

Profiled with immunoSEQ multiplex PCR; TCRdb holds only in-frame clones, not every one. The data show 52,000 or so clones, with 90% to 95% seen just once and more than 10% held by the top ten. The sequence was obtained from an adult with an advanced solid tumor such as melanoma, head and neck, liver or kidney cancer. Sequences were derived from CD4+ or CD8+ T cells sorted from blood, sampled in a trial of the OX40 agonist ivuxolimab.

The CDR3 sequence: CASSWGVMSGSLDTQYF. The CDR3 DNA reads as TGTGCCAGCAGCTGGGGGGTGATGAGCGGGAGTTTAGATACGCAGTATTTT. This chain uses TRBV11-2 with TRBJ2-3; 8 positions agree with TRBD2. This CDR3 has 17 amino acids. Germline trimming cut 4 bases from V and 5 bases from J; bases unmatched to any gene: 14. CDR1 and CDR2 from the germline V gene are SGHAT and FQNNGV.